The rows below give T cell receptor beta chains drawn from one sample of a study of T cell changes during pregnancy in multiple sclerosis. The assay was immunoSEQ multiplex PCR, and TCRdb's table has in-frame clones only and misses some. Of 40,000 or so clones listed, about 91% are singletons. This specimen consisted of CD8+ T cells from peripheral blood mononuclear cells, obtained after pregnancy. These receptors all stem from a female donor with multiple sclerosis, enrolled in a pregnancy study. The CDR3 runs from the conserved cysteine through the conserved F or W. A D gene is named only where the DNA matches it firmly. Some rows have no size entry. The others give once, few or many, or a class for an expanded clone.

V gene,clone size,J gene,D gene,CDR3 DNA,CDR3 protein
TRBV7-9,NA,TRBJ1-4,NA,TGTGCCAGCAGCTCGCCGACAGTGCGGGGTGAAAAACTGTTTTTT,CASSSPTVRGEKLFF
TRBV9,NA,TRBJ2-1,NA,TGTGCCAGCACCACCCGCGGGGTCAATGAGCAGTTCTTC,CASTTRGVNEQFF
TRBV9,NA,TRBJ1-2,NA,TGTGCCAGCAGCGGTTCTAGCTTAGGCTACACCTTC,CASSGSSLGYTF
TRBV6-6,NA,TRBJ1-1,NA,TGTGCCAGCATGGTAGGGGTCGAAGCTTTCTTT,CASMVGVEAFF
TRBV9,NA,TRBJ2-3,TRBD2,TGTGCCAGCAGCGTAGACCTAGCGGGAGGGCCGGAGTGGGATACGCAGTATTTT,CASSVDLAGGPEWDTQYF
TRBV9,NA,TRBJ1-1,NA,TGTGCCAGCAGCGCTCCCCCGGGGGGGAGGACTGAAGCTTTCTTT,CASSAPPGGRTEAFF
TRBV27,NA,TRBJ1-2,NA,TGTGCCAGCAGTTTATCCCTGGGGGGCTATGGCTACACCTTC,CASSLSLGGYGYTF
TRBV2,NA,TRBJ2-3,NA,TGTGCCAGCAGTGGGGGGACTCGCACAGATACGCAGTATTTT,CASSGGTRTDTQYF
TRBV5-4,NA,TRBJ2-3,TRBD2,TGTGCCAGCAGCTCGTTTGTGGAGCGGGAGCTTTCCACAGATACGCAGTATTTT,CASSSFVERELSTDTQYF
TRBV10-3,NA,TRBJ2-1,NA,TGTGCCATCAGTGAAAAGGAGGGATACAATGAGCAGTTCTTC,CAISEKEGYNEQFF
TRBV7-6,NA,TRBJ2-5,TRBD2,TGTGCCAGCAGCTTAGCGGGAGGGGAGACCCAGTACTTC,CASSLAGGETQYF
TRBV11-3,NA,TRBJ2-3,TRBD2,TGTGCCAGCGGCGGACTAGCGGGGGGGCAAGATACGCAGTATTTT,CASGGLAGGQDTQYF
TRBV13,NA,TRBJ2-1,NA,TGTGCCAGCAGCTTAGGACACGGTGCGGATGAGCAGTTCTTC,CASSLGHGADEQFF
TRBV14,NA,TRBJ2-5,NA,TGTGCCAGCAGCCAAGAGGGTCGGAGGTCAGAGACCCAGTACTTC,CASSQEGRRSETQYF
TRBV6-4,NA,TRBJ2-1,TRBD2,TGTGCCAGCAGTGACTCTGGGAGGGAAGGGGTTATGAATGAGCAGTTCTTC,CASSDSGREGVMNEQFF
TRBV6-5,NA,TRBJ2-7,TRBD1,TGTGCCAGCAGGGGGGACAGGACCTACGAGCAGTACTTC,CASRGDRTYEQYF
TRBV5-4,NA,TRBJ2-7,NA,TGTGCCAGCAGCTTGGAAGGGGTTGGAAGGTACGAGCAGTACTTC,CASSLEGVGRYEQYF
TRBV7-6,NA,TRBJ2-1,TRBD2,TGTGCCAGCAGCTTAGGGGACTACACCTACAATGAGCAGTTCTTC,CASSLGDYTYNEQFF
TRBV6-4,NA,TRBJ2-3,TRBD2,TGTGCCAGCAGCCAACTAGCGGGGGACACAGATACGCAGTATTTT,CASSQLAGDTDTQYF
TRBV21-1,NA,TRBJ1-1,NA,TGTGCCAGCGCGCGACAGGGGGGCTCCCTCGTAGCTTTCTTT,CASARQGGSLVAFF
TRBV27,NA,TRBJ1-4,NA,TGTGCCAGCAGTTGGAACAGTGGATTTGCAACTAATGAAAAACTGTTTTTT,CASSWNSGFATNEKLFF
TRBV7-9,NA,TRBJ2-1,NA,TGTGCCAGCAGCTTATCCGGCTCCTACAATGAGCAGTTCTTC,CASSLSGSYNEQFF
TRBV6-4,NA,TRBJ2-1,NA,TGTGCCAGCAGTGACTCGACTGGGGGGAACAATGAGCAGTTCTTC,CASSDSTGGNNEQFF
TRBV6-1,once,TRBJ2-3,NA,TGTGCCAGCAGTATTACGGGGGATACGCAGTATTTT,CASSITGDTQYF
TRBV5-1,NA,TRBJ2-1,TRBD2,TGCGCCAGCAGCTTAGTGAGCGGGAGAAGCAATGAGCAGTTCTTC,CASSLVSGRSNEQFF
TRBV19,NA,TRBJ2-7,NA,TGTGCCAGTAGTATAGACGGGGTGGACGAGCAGTACTTC,CASSIDGVDEQYF
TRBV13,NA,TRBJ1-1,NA,TGTGCCAGCAGCTTGGGCAGGGGGAACACTGAAGCTTTCTTT,CASSLGRGNTEAFF
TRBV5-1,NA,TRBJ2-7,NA,TGCGCCAGCAGCTTGCGTGGGGGGACCTACGAGCAGTACTTC,CASSLRGGTYEQYF
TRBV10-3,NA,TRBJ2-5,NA,TGTGCCATCAGTGAGCCTCCACAGGGGAGGGAGACCCAGTACTTC,CAISEPPQGRETQYF
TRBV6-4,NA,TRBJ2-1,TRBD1,TGTGCCAGCAGTGGGGGACAGGGGGCCGTTGAGCAGTTCTTC,CASSGGQGAVEQFF
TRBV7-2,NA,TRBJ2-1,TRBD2,TGTGCCAGCAGCTTCGTAGCGGGAGGAGGCAATGAGCAGTTCTTC,CASSFVAGGGNEQFF
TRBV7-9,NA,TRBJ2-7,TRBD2,TGTGCCAGCAGCTTACGCGGGAGGGTTCGGGACGAGCAGTACTTC,CASSLRGRVRDEQYF
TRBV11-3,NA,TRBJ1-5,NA,TGTGCCAGCAGCTTAGAAGTCAGAGAGGGTCAGCCCCAGCATTTT,CASSLEVREGQPQHF
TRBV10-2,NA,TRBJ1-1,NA,TGCGCCAGCAGTGAAAGGGGGATTCACACTGAAGCTTTCTTT,CASSERGIHTEAFF
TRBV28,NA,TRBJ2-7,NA,TGTGCCAGCAGTTTAGGGGAGCCCCACTCCTACGAGCAGTACTTC,CASSLGEPHSYEQYF
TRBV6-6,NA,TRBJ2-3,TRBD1,TGTGCCAGCGGACAGGGAGGCGCAGATACGCAGTATTTT,CASGQGGADTQYF
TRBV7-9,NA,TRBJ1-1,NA,TGTGCCAGCAGCTTTGCGGGCACTGAAGCTTTCTTT,CASSFAGTEAFF
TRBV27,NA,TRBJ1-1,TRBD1,TGTGCCAGCAAAGACAGGGTCAGGACTGAAGCTTTCTTT,CASKDRVRTEAFF
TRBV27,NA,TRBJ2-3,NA,TGTGCCAGCAGTTTCTCGCAGACTAGCACAGATACGCAGTATTTT,CASSFSQTSTDTQYF
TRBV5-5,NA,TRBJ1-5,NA,TGTGCCAGCAGCCCGTTTCTTCCGGGCAATCAGCCCCAGCATTTT,CASSPFLPGNQPQHF
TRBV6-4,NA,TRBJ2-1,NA,TGTGCCAGCAGTGAAGGGGATTTAACCTACAATGAGCAGTTCTTC,CASSEGDLTYNEQFF
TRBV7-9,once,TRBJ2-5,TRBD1,TGTGCCAGCAGCCAGGGACAGGGGGAAGAGACCCAGTACTTC,CASSQGQGEETQYF
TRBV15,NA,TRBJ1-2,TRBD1,TGTGCCACCAGCAGAGATTCTACAGGGGGTGTTGGCTACACCTTC,CATSRDSTGGVGYTF
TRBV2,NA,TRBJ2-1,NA,TGTGCCAGCAAGGACTTAAGCTCCTACAATGAGCAGTTCTTC,CASKDLSSYNEQFF
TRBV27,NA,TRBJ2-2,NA,TGTGCCAGCAGTTTATACTTTCGAATTTCCACCGGGGAGCTGTTTTTT,CASSLYFRISTGELFF
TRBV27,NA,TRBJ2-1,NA,TGTGCCAGCAGTATCAACAATGAGCAGTTCTTC,CASSINNEQFF
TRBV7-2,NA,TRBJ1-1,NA,TGTGCCAGCAGTACCACAGGGAACACTGAAGCTTTCTTT,CASSTTGNTEAFF
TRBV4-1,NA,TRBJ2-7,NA,TGCGCCAGCAGCCAAGGGGGGGGCCACTACGAGCAGTACTTC,CASSQGGGHYEQYF
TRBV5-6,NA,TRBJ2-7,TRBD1,TGTGCCAGCAGCTCCGGGACAGTTCCTCACGAGCAGTACTTC,CASSSGTVPHEQYF